A selection of T cell receptor beta chains follows, all from one sample in a study of T-cell reconstitution after alpha-beta-depleted transplantation in children. TCRdb itself ran the PCR reads through MiXCR, one entry per CDR3 protein. The profile shows hundreds of thousands of distinct CDR3 sequences, roughly 15% of them singletons. Sequences were derived from PBMCs, mostly from graft donor cells, sampled 360 days after TCRalphabeta/CD19-depleted stem cell transplant. The receptors were sampled from a boy under three years old who had a stem cell transplant for Wiskott-Aldrich syndrome, so the T cells may come from the graft donor. Both conserved end residues are part of each CDR3. D genes are given only for firm matches. A row's size may be missing; if present it is once, few, many or a size class.

. . 12 TRBJ2-1 TRBV24-1 TGTGCCACCGAGAGGTGGGACAATGAGCAGTTCTTC CATERWDNEQFF
once TRBD1 15 TRBJ2-7 TRBV27 TGTGCCAGCAGTTCGCGACAGGGAACGCTACACGAGCAGTACTTC CASSSRQGTLHEQYF
. . 16 TRBJ2-3 TRBV11-2 TGTGCCAGCAGCTTAGTAGGGCTAGCGATGTCAGATACGCAGTATTTT CASSLVGLAMSDTQYF
. TRBD1 15 TRBJ2-5 TRBV20-1 TGCAGTGCTAGAGGAACTCAGGGGGCGCAAGAGACCCAGTACTTC CSARGTQGAQETQYF
few . 15 TRBJ2-4 TRBV6-2/TRBV6-3 TGTGCCAGCAGGAGGGACGTAGGAGCCAAAAACATTCAGTACTTC CASRRDVGAKNIQYF
few TRBD1 13 TRBJ2-7 TRBV5-5 TGTGCCAGCAGCTTGGGGGGACAGTACGAGCAGTACTTC CASSLGGQYEQYF
. . 15 TRBJ2-7 TRBV6-2/TRBV6-3 TGTGCCAGCAGTTACGGGAATGACAGTCCCTACGAGCAGTACTTC CASSYGNDSPYEQYF
few TRBD1 12 TRBJ1-2 TRBV29-1 TGCAGCGTAGCCCGGGACAGGGATGGCTACACCTTC CSVARDRDGYTF
few . 15 TRBJ2-7 TRBV7-9 TGTGCCAGCAGCTTACATCCAGGACTATCCTACGAGCAGTACTTC CASSLHPGLSYEQYF
. TRBD2 19 TRBJ2-5 TRBV5-6 TGTGCCAGCAGCAACACTAGCGGGAGGGCCTATTTGAGAAGGGAGACCCAGTACTTC CASSNTSGRAYLRRETQYF
few . 14 TRBJ2-3 TRBV2 TGTGCCAGCAGTGGGTCCTTCTTCACAGATACGCAGTATTTT CASSGSFFTDTQYF
few . 17 TRBJ2-1 TRBV7-6 TGTGCCAGCAGCCCCGAACTGAGGACGAGCTCCTACAATGAGCAGTTCTTC CASSPELRTSSYNEQFF
. TRBD2 14 TRBJ2-7 TRBV27 TGTGCCAGCAGTCGAAAAGCGGGATCCTACGAGCAGTACTTC CASSRKAGSYEQYF
. . 15 TRBJ2-3 TRBV6-5 TGTGCCAGCAGTTCTCAAGGGTTGGCCGGGGATACGCAGTATTTT CASSSQGLAGDTQYF
few TRBD1 15 TRBJ2-1 TRBV7-9 TGTGCCAGCAGAGACTCGGGACAGGGGGGGAATGAGCAGTTCTTC CASRDSGQGGNEQFF
. . 15 TRBJ2-7 TRBV7-9 TGTGCCAGCAGCTTAACCGCGGCGCCCCCCTACGAGCAGTACTTC CASSLTAAPPYEQYF
few . 13 TRBJ2-5 TRBV18 TGTGCCAGCTCACGAGGGATTTTGGAGACCCAGTACTTC CASSRGILETQYF
few TRBD1 14 TRBJ1-2 TRBV5-4 TGTGCCAGCAGTTTCGACAGGGGCGGCTATGGCTACACCTTC CASSFDRGGYGYTF
. TRBD2 17 TRBJ2-3 TRBV11-2 TGTGCCAGCAGCAGGACTAGCGGGGCTGTACGGGGAGATACGCAGTATTTT CASSRTSGAVRGDTQYF
. TRBD2 13 TRBJ2-1 TRBV5-1 TGCGCCAGCAGCTCGGAGGGACTAGCCCAGCAGTTCTTC CASSSEGLAQQFF
few TRBD2 14 TRBJ2-7 TRBV5-1 TGCGCCAGCAGCTCGGTAGCGGGGGGCTACGAGCAGTACTTC CASSSVAGGYEQYF
few . 12 TRBJ2-1 TRBV5-1 TGCGCCAGCAGCTTGTATGGCGATGAGCAGTTCTTC CASSLYGDEQFF
few . 14 TRBJ2-4 TRBV6-4 TGTGCCAGCAGAGGAGGAGTTGGAAAAAACATTCAGTACTTC CASRGGVGKNIQYF
. . 13 TRBJ2-3 TRBV7-2 TGTGCCAGCAGCTTAGCGGAGGGGGGGACGCAGTATTTT CASSLAEGGTQYF
. . 15 TRBJ1-2 TRBV7-2 TGTGCCAGCAGCTTCGGATATGGAGCCTACTATGGCTACACCTTC CASSFGYGAYYGYTF
. . 11 TRBJ2-7 TRBV30 TGTGCCTGGAGCAAACTCGGGGAGCAGTACTTC CAWSKLGEQYF
few . 14 TRBJ2-7 TRBV6-2/TRBV6-3 TGTGCCAGCAGTTACTCGGTCGGGCCCTACGAGCAGTACTTC CASSYSVGPYEQYF
. . 15 TRBJ1-5 TRBV5-6 TGTGCCAGCAGCTTCAGGACAGATCTCAATCAGCCCCAGCATTTT CASSFRTDLNQPQHF
. . 11 TRBJ2-7 TRBV12-3/TRBV12-4 TGTGCCAGCAGTCGCGGACAGCTACAGTACTTC CASSRGQLQYF
. . 17 TRBJ2-1 TRBV6-5 TGTGCCAGCAGTTACCTGAGTGGGAGGAGGTCCTACAATGAGCAGTTCTTC CASSYLSGRRSYNEQFF
few TRBD2 13 TRBJ2-1 TRBV20-1 TGCAGTGCTAGAGGCGGGAGTTTCGATGAGCAGTTCTTC CSARGGSFDEQFF
. TRBD2 16 TRBJ2-1 TRBV12-3/TRBV12-4 TGTGCCAGCAGTTTTGGATTCGGGACTAGCATCAATGAGCAGTTCTTC CASSFGFGTSINEQFF
few . 11 TRBJ2-5 TRBV4-1 TGCGCCAGCAGCCAACTGGGTCTGCTGTACTTC CASSQLGLLYF